The 25 T cell receptor beta chains below come from one sample, sequenced in a study of shared clonotypes between healthy human individuals (dated by TCRdb to 2018 to 2021). The library was produced with the immunoSEQ multiplex PCR assay. Drawn from immuneACCESS, this table holds only the in-frame rearrangements with V and J called that TCRdb kept. Clones are partly lost; checked studies trace under half to an unresolved V gene and leave the rest unexplained. The table for this sample lists roughly 2.6 million clones; approximately 92% of them were counted only once. 0.14% of the sample is in the top ten clones. Sequenced: naive CD4+ T cells sorted from blood. Taken with the paper, the label for cell subset or site translates to: CD45RA+ positively selected. The source of these receptors is a man aged 18 to 35 in good health.

J is TRBJ2-5 and V is TRBV30, with no clear D. In germline, CDR1 is GTSNPN, CDR2 SVGIG (reference sequence). CDR3 length: 11 amino acids. The germline V and J ends were trimmed by 2 bases and 1 base, with 2 bases remaining between them. CDR3 loop: CAWSFQETQYF. CDR3 DNA: TGTGCCTGGAGTTTCCAAGAGACCCAGTACTTC.

V gene TRBV7-9 combines with J gene TRBJ2-5; D possibly corresponds to TRBD2 (6 bases). The germline CDR1 and CDR2 sequences are SEHNR and FQNEAQ (reference sequence). V gave up 5 bases and J gave up 0 bases, with 16 bases separating them. This CDR3 is 16 amino acids long. For the CDR3, the DNA is TGTGCCAGCAGCGTCAGACTAGGGAAAAACCAAGAGACCCAGTACTTC. Translating it yields CASSVRLGKNQETQYF.

The chain is built from TRBV28 and TRBJ1-5; no firm D call. The CDR3 sequence is 15 residues long. Per germline, CDR1 MDHEN and CDR2 SYDVKM. The V end was cut by 3 bases, the J end by 4 bases, with 13 bases between. The CDR3 DNA follows: TGTGCCAGCAGTTTCGCGGGAGTTGGAAATCAGCCCCAGCATTTT. It codes for CASSFAGVGNQPQHF. The variable domain in full, completed from reference TRBV28 and TRBJ1-5, reads DVKVTQSSRYLVKRTGEKVFLECVQDMDHENMFWYRQDPGLGLRLIYFSYDVKMKEKGDIPEGYSVSREKKERFSLILESASTNQTSMYLCASSFAGVGNQPQHFGDGTRLSIL.

This clone was observed a few times. The chain is built from TRBV2 and TRBJ2-2, with 7 bases matching TRBD1. V lost 5 bases, J lost 5 bases, and 2 bases stayed unmatched. The length of the CDR3 is 13 residues. In germline, CDR1 is SNHLY, CDR2 FYNNEI. CDR3 loop: CASSYRGTGELFF. The CDR3 region has the DNA TGTGCCAGCAGTTACAGGGGAACCGGGGAGCTGTTTTTT. The entire variable domain, with the rest obtained from reference TRBV2 and TRBJ2-2, is as follows: EPEVTQTPSHQVTQMGQEVILRCVPISNHLYFYWYRQILGQKVEFLVSFYNNEISEKSEIFDDQFSVERPDGSNFTLKIRSTKLEDSAMYFCASSYRGTGELFFGEGSRLTVL.

About this clone: The identical CDR3 is also encoded by other nucleotide sequences in the sample. The chain couples TRBV27 to TRBJ1-6; 7 bases agree with TRBD1. The CDR3 spans 15 residues. Germline loops: CDR1 MNHEY, CDR2 SMNVEV (reference sequence). V lost 3 bases and J lost 7; bases outside the gene matches: 6. The CDR3 DNA follows: TGTGCCAGCAGTTTGACAGGGACCTTGAATTCACCCCTCCACTTT. Translation: CASSLTGTLNSPLHF.

This chain joins TRBV10-3 and TRBJ1-3; D perhaps matches TRBD1 (5 bases). The germline V gene encodes CDR1 ENHRY and CDR2 SYGVKD. The V gene lost 4 bases and the J gene lost 0 bases, with 10 bases spanning the gap. The CDR3 has 15 amino acids. The CDR3 region is CAISAMGDSGNTIYF. The CDR3 region has the DNA TGTGCCATCAGTGCTATGGGGGACTCTGGAAACACCATATATTTT.

A single count supports this clone. The chain employs TRBV7-8 and TRBJ2-7; TRBD1 matches 9 bases. V gave up 3 bases and J gave up 4 bases; unmatched junction bases: 7. The CDR3 is 15 amino acids. From germline, CDR1 is SGHVS and CDR2 FQNEAQ. The CDR3 region is CASSFWGQGVYEQYF. CDR3 nucleotides: TGTGCCAGCAGCTTTTGGGGACAGGGAGTGTACGAGCAGTACTTC.

This sequence joins TRBV18 and TRBJ2-7; D gene unclear. The germline V gene encodes CDR1 KGHSH and CDR2 LQKENI. The germline V and J ends were trimmed by 2 bases and 2 bases, with 10 bases remaining between them. This CDR3 has 14 amino acids. CDR3 sequence: CASSPRVATYEQYF. CDR3 coding DNA: TGTGCCAGCTCACCAAGGGTGGCTACCTACGAGCAGTACTTC. Filled out from reference TRBV18 and TRBJ2-7, the complete variable domain reads NAGVMQNPRHLVRRRGQEARLRCSPMKGHSHVYWYRQLPEEGLKFMVYLQKENIIDESGMPKERFSAEFPKEGPSILRIQQVVRGDSAAYFCASSPRVATYEQYFGPGTRLTVT.

This chain links TRBV5-4 with TRBJ2-3; 7 bases agree with TRBD2. Germline assignment: CDR1 SGHNT and CDR2 YYREEE (reference sequence). V shed 4 bases and J 0 bases; nucleotides not matched to a gene: 5. The CDR3 length is 15 residues. The CDR3 loop reads CASSVPSGSTDTQYF. CDR3 DNA: TGTGCCAGCAGCGTCCCTAGCGGTAGCACAGATACGCAGTATTTT.

This clone appeared a few times. The chain is built from TRBV2 and TRBJ1-5; 9 nucleotides agree with TRBD1. Trimming cost V 6 bases and J 5 bases; bases outside gene matches: 5. Germline CDR1 reads SNHLY; CDR2 reads FYNNEI. There are 14 residues in the CDR3. CDR3 DNA sequence: TGTGCCAGCAGCCCACAGGGGGCCTATCAGCCCCAGCATTTT. Translation gives CASSPQGAYQPQHF.

The chain employs TRBV7-8 and TRBJ2-2; the D call may be TRBD1 or TRBD2 (5 bases each). The CDR3 is made up of 15 amino acids. V was trimmed by 7 bases and J by 2 bases, leaving 14 bases between them. CDR1 is SGHVS, CDR2 FQNEAQ, per germline. CDR3 bases: TGTGCCAGCAAATCTGGGACGGCCAACACCGGGGAGCTGTTTTTT. Amino acid sequence: CASKSGTANTGELFF.

The CDR3: CASSSGLAGAEQYF. Here the CDR3 DNA reads TGTGCCAGCAGCTCGGGACTAGCGGGGGCCGAGCAGTACTTC. This chain joins TRBV7-3 and TRBJ2-7, with 14 positions matching TRBD2. There are 14 residues in the CDR3. CDR1 SGHTA and CDR2 FQGTGA come from the germline V gene. V was clipped by 4 bases and J by 6 bases; unmatched bases: 2.

The chain uses TRBV7-2 and TRBJ2-7, with unresolved D. Germline V CDR1 and CDR2: SGHTA, FQGNSA. V was pared by 5 bases and J by 0 bases, with 11 bases between. The CDR3 spans 14 residues. The CDR3 reads CASSPAMISYEQYF. The CDR3 bases are TGTGCCAGCAGCCCCGCGATGATCTCCTACGAGCAGTACTTC.

V gene TRBV30 combines with J gene TRBJ1-2; D might be TRBD1 (5 bases). CDR1 is GTSNPN, CDR2 SVGIG, per germline (reference sequence). This CDR3 has 14 amino acids. V lost 3 bases, J lost 7 bases, and 18 bases lay in between. CDR3 bases: TGTGCCTGGAGGGGGCCCGGGGGTATTGGTGGCTACACCTTC. Amino acids: CAWRGPGGIGGYTF.

V usage is TRBV1 and J usage is TRBJ2-5; the DNA was not used to check the table's D call, TRBD2. TRBV1 is noted as a pseudogene. CDR3 length: 18 amino acids. This CDR3 is CTSSHEVHAGRWAETQYF. CDR3 DNA sequence: TGCACCAGCAGCCATGAGGTTCACGCCGGGAGATGGGCAGAGACCCAGTACTTC.

This chain links TRBV18 with TRBJ2-7; 8 bases map to TRBD2. The germline V gene encodes CDR1 KGHSH and CDR2 LQKENI. The CDR3 is made up of 15 amino acids. J was trimmed by 1 base and V by 4 bases; bases with no gene match: 6. CDR3 bases: TGTGCCAGCTCACGGAGCGGGAGTAGTTCCTACGAGCAGTACTTC. Protein product: CASSRSGSSSYEQYF.

CDR3: CASSQDRTANNSPLHF. The CDR3, as DNA: TGTGCCAGCAGCCAGGATAGGACGGCGAATAATTCACCCCTCCACTTT. The chain combines TRBV4-2 with TRBJ1-6; no firm D call. Germline V gene data show CDR1 as LGHNA and CDR2 as YNFKEQ. V was cut by 3 bases and J by 5 bases, with 14 bases left in between. The CDR3 sequence is 16 residues long.

The V gene is TRBV5-1, the J gene TRBJ1-3; perhaps TRBD1 as D (5 bases). V was pared by 6 bases and J by 0 bases, with 13 bases between. The germline V gene has CDR1 SGHRS and CDR2 YFSETQ. This CDR3 is built from 15 residues. For the CDR3, the DNA is TGCGCCAGCATGGGGGAGACCGGCTCTGGAAACACCATATATTTT. This encodes CASMGETGSGNTIYF. The variable domain in full, completed from reference TRBV5-1 and TRBJ1-3, reads KAGVTQTPRYLIKTRGQQVTLSCSPISGHRSVSWYQQTPGQGLQFLFEYFSETQRNKGNFPGRFSGRQFSNSRSEMNVSTLELGDSALYLCASMGETGSGNTIYFGEGSWLTVV.

This clone was detected only once. The rearrangement links TRBV7-9 to TRBJ2-5, with D maybe TRBD2 (6 bases). The DNA end lines up better with TRBJ2-7; the J call may be wrong. The length of the CDR3 is 15 residues. CDR1 and CDR2 from the germline V gene are SEHNR and FQNEAQ (reference sequence). The CDR3 DNA reads as TGTGCCAGCAGCTTATTGCGGCGGGACTCCTACGAGCAGTACTTC. It codes for CASSLLRRDSYEQYF.

The V and J genes are TRBV6-1 and TRBJ1-6; 9 bases are shared with TRBD1. Germline V gene sequence: CDR1 MNHNS, CDR2 SASEGT. The CDR3 spans 16 residues. J gave up 9 bases and V 5 bases, and 11 bases lay outside the gene matches. CDR3 amino acids: CASSKGTGKFSSPLHF. The CDR3, as DNA: TGTGCCAGCAGTAAAGGGACAGGGAAGTTCTCTTCACCCCTCCACTTT.

The V gene is TRBV5-4, the J gene TRBJ2-2; D remains ambiguous. The ends were cut back, 0 bases at V and 8 bases at J, with 23 bases in the middle. This CDR3 region has 18 residues. Germline CDR1 is SGHNT and CDR2 is YYREEE (reference sequence). The CDR3 spells CASSLAWTPLMDVGELFF. The CDR3 DNA reads TGTGCCAGCAGCTTGGCGTGGACCCCCCTCATGGACGTTGGGGAGCTGTTTTTT.

The J gene is TRBJ2-2, the V gene TRBV7-9; D is uncertain. CDR3 length: 15 residues. Between the trimmed V and J ends, which lost 2 bases and 5 bases, there was a span of 12 bases. Germline CDR1 SEHNR, CDR2 FQNEAQ (reference sequence). The CDR3 here is CASSLSPTPTGELFF. For the CDR3, the DNA is TGTGCCAGCAGCTTATCCCCAACACCGACCGGGGAGCTGTTTTTT.

This clone was found once. The V call is TRBV5-6, the J call TRBJ2-7; D possibly uses TRBD1 or TRBD2 (6 bases each). Per germline, CDR1 SGHDT and CDR2 YYEEEE. Deletions cut 2 bases from V and 4 bases from J, with 10 bases between. There are 13 residues in the CDR3. Here the CDR3 DNA reads TGTGCCAGCAGCTTCGGGGGCCTATACGAGCAGTACTTC. Residues: CASSFGGLYEQYF.

The rearrangement links TRBV29-1 to TRBJ1-2, with D uncertain. Germline CDR1 reads SQVTM; CDR2 reads ANQGSEA. The CDR3 runs to 11 residues. V was pared by 6 bases and J by 6 bases, with 11 bases between. The CDR3 sequence: CSVDGVNGYTF. In DNA form, the CDR3 reads TGCAGCGTCGACGGGGTAAATGGCTACACCTTC.

The V and J genes are TRBV18 and TRBJ2-5, with no clear D. The CDR3 length is 15 residues. From germline, CDR1 is KGHSH and CDR2 LQKENI. V was pared by 3 bases and J by 2 bases, with 13 bases between. The CDR3 loop is CASSPRAGSQETQYF. The CDR3 DNA is TGTGCCAGCTCACCCCGGGCTGGATCGCAAGAGACCCAGTACTTC.